The 4 T cell receptor beta chains below come from one sample, sequenced in a study of T cells in Graves' hyperthyroidism and ophthalmopathy. Amplification targeted TCR beta CDR3 regions from RNA transcripts. A set of HTBI primers served as the primers for a first-round RT-PCR of the TCR CDR3. TCRdb redid the calling of the multiplex PCR reads with MiXCR, one entry per CDR3 protein. This table holds 350,000 or so distinct CDR3 sequences, roughly 18% found once. Sequenced material: blood. The origin of the receptors is a woman between 45 and 65 years old with Graves' hyperthyroidism.

The table lists this clonotype with a few counts. The rearrangement uses TRBV14 and TRBJ2-1; D remains ambiguous. CDR1 and CDR2 (germline): SGHDN, FVKESK. Deletions cut 4 bases from V and 7 bases from J, with 14 bases between. The CDR3 loop spans 14 amino acids. The CDR3 reads CASSRTLSGNEQFF. Here the CDR3 DNA reads TGTGCCAGCAGCCGAACCTTGTCAGGAAATGAGCAGTTCTTC.

This clonotype turned up a few times. The rearrangement uses TRBV18 and TRBJ1-2, with D maybe TRBD1 (5 bases). The CDR3 is 18 residues long. Germline V gene sequence: CDR1 KGHSH, CDR2 LQKENI. Trimming removed 4 bases from V and 7 bases from J, with 28 bases in between. The CDR3 sequence is CASSQTGGPDFSPSGYTF. The CDR3 DNA reads TGTGCCAGCTCACAAACCGGGGGTCCAGATTTCTCGCCTAGTGGCTACACCTTC. The full variable domain, rest sourced from reference TRBV18 and TRBJ1-2, is NAGVMQNPRHLVRRRGQEARLRCSPMKGHSHVYWYRQLPEEGLKFMVYLQKENIIDESGMPKERFSAEFPKEGPSILRIQQVVRGDSAAYFCASSQTGGPDFSPSGYTFGSGTRLTVV.

This clonotype was seen just once. V and J are TRBV19 and TRBJ1-2, with no clear D. This CDR3 is 13 amino acids long. The germline CDR1 and CDR2 sequences are LNHDA and SQIVND (reference sequence). The V end was cut by 6 bases, the J end by 5 bases, with 13 bases between. In DNA form, the CDR3 reads TGTGCCAGTAGATCGGGCCAGGATTATGGCTACACCTTC. Its protein is CASRSGQDYGYTF. The whole variable domain, filled in from reference TRBV19 and TRBJ1-2, reads DGGITQSPKYLFRKEGQNVTLSCEQNLNHDAMYWYRQDPGQGLRLIYYSQIVNDFQKGDIAEGYSVSREKKESFPLTVTSAQKNPTAFYLCASRSGQDYGYTFGSGTRLTVV.

This clonotype was counted between two and nine times. The chain carries TRBV6-5 and TRBJ2-7; weak D call: TRBD1 (6 bases). The CDR3 sequence is 16 residues long. Germline V gene lookup returns CDR1 MNHEY and CDR2 SVGAGI. V was cut by 0 bases and J by 0 bases, with 12 bases left in between. The CDR3 DNA sequence: TGTGCCAGCAGTTACTCCCGGGACACAGTCTCCTACGAGCAGTACTTC. Translating it yields CASSYSRDTVSYEQYF.